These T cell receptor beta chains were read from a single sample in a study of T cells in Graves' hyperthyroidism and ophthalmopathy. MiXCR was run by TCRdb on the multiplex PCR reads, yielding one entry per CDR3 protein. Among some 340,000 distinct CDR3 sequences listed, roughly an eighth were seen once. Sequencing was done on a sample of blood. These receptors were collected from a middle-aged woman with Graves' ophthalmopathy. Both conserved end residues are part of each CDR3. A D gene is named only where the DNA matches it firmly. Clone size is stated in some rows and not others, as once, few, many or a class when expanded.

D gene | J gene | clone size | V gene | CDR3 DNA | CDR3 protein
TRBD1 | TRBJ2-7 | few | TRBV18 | TGTGCCAGCTCACCACCGACAGGGGTTCGGGAGCAGTACTTC | CASSPPTGVREQYF
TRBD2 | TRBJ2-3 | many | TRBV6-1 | TGTGCCAGCAGACCTAGCGGAGGGGCTGTCCAAGATACGCAGTATTTT | CASRPSGGAVQDTQYF
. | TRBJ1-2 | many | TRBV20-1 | TGCAGTGCTAGGGGGACGGGTCGAAATTATGGCTACACCTTC | CSARGTGRNYGYTF
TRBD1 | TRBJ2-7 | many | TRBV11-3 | TGTGCCAGCACCGAGACAGGGGGCTACGAGCAGTACTTC | CASTETGGYEQYF
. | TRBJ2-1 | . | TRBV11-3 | TGTGCCAGCAGCTTAGAATGGGTTTCCGTAAATGAGCAGTTCTTC | CASSLEWVSVNEQFF
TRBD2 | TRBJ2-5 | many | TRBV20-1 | TGCAGTGCCCCGGTTAGCGGGAGGAGGGAGACCCAGTACTTC | CSAPVSGRRETQYF
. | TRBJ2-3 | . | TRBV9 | TGTGCCAGCTCAGGAATCCGAAGCACAGATACGCAGTATTTT | CASSGIRSTDTQYF
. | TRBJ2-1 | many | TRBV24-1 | TGTGCCACCAGTGATTTAGATGGACTGGGGAGAACCAATGAGCAGTTCTTC | CATSDLDGLGRTNEQFF
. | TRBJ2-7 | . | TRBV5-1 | TGCGCCAGCAGCCAAGGGGACGAGCAGTACTTC | CASSQGDEQYF
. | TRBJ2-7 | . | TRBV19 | TGTGCCAGTAAACCCAGGGAATGGGCCTACGAGCAGTACTTC | CASKPREWAYEQYF
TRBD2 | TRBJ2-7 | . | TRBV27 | TGTGCCAGCAGTTTATTCGGGGTAGCGGGAGTTGTCAAGCAGTACTTC | CASSLFGVAGVVKQYF
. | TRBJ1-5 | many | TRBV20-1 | TGCAGTGCTAGTCCCGAGGGAGGAGATCAGCCCCAGCATTTT | CSASPEGGDQPQHF
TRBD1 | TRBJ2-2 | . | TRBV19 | TGTGCCAGTTGGACAGGGTATCCCGGGGAGCTGTTTTTT | CASWTGYPGELFF
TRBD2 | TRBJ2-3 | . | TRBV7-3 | TGTGCCAGCAGCCCGCATAGGACTAGCGTACAGGGAGATACGCAGTATTTT | CASSPHRTSVQGDTQYF
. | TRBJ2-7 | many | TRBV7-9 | TGTGCCAGCAGTGCACTGGAGGATGAGCAGTACTTC | CASSALEDEQYF
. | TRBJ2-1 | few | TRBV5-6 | TGTGCCAGCAGCTTGGCGTGGGGTACCAGCTCCTACAATGAGCAGTTCTTC | CASSLAWGTSSYNEQFF
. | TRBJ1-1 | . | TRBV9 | TGTGCCAGCAGCGTAGGGTCGGGAACTGAAGCTTTCTTT | CASSVGSGTEAFF
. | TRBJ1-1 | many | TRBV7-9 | TGTGCCACAGAAAAACAGCTCCTCACTGAAGCTTTCTTT | CATEKQLLTEAFF
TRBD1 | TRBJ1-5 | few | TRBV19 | TGTGCCAGTAGAGGAACAGGGGCGGTCGTCAATCAGCCCCAGCATTTT | CASRGTGAVVNQPQHF
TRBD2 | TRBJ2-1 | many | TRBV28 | TGTGCCAGCACCCCTACTAGGACTAGCGGGAACAATGAGCAGTTCTTC | CASTPTRTSGNNEQFF
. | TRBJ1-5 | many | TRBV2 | TGTGCCAGCAGTCGGCAAGGGGAGATAGGAGCCCAGCATTTT | CASSRQGEIGAQHF
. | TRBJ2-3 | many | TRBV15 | TGTGCCACCAGCCACCGGGGAAGCACAGATACGCAGTATTTT | CATSHRGSTDTQYF
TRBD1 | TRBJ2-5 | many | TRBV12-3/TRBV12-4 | TGTGCCAGCAGCCTAAAACAGGGGCCCCAAGAGACCCAGTACTTC | CASSLKQGPQETQYF
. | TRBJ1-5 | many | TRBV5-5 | TGTGCCAGCAGCTGGAGGAACAATCAGCCCCAGCATTTT | CASSWRNNQPQHF
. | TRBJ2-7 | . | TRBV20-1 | TGCAGTGCCCTTTCCGGAGCGGACTACGAGCAGTACTTC | CSALSGADYEQYF
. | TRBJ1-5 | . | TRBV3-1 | TGTGCCAGCAGCCACGGTAGAATCCGGGGGTCGAGCAATCAGCCCCAGCATTTT | CASSHGRIRGSSNQPQHF
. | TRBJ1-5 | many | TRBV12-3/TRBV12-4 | TGTGCCAGCCGCTTGGGGGGGCCCAGTCAGCCCCAGCATTTT | CASRLGGPSQPQHF
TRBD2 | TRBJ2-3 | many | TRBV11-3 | TGTGCCAGCAGCCCTCAGCGGGGGAGTCGCACAGATACGCAGTATTTT | CASSPQRGSRTDTQYF
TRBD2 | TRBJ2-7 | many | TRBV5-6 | TGTGCCAGCAGCTTGATGGGAGGGACTAGCGACTACGAGCAGTACTTC | CASSLMGGTSDYEQYF
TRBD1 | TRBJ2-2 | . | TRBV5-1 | TGCGCCAGCAGACGGACAGGGGTCGGGGGCACCGGGGAGCTGTTTTTT | CASRRTGVGGTGELFF
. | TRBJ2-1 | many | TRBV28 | TGTGCCAGCAGTTTAACGTTCAATGAGCAGTTCTTC | CASSLTFNEQFF
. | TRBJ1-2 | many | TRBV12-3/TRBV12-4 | TGTGCCAGCACCTCTCGGGTTAACTATGGCTACACCTTC | CASTSRVNYGYTF
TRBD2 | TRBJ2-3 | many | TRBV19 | TGTGCCTCCAGGCGGGGGGGGAACACAGATACGCAGTATTTT | CASRRGGNTDTQYF
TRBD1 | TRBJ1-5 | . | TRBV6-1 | TGTGCCAGCAGTCCGACAGGGTTCGGTCAGCCCCAGCATTTT | CASSPTGFGQPQHF
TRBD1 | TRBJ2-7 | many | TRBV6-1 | TGTGCCAGCAGACAGGGGGCCCACGAGCAGTACTTC | CASRQGAHEQYF
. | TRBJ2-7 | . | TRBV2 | TGTGCCAGCAGTGGTCGCTGGTCTCGGGGGAGAGAATACGAGCAGTACTTC | CASSGRWSRGREYEQYF
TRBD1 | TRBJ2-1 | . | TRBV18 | TGTGCCAGCTCACCAAGCCGGGACAGGGTCAGTGAGCAGTTCTTC | CASSPSRDRVSEQFF
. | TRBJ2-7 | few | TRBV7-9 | TGTGCCAGCAGCTTAGCTCAAGGGTCCGAGCAGTACTTC | CASSLAQGSEQYF
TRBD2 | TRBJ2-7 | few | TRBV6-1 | TGTGCCAGCAGCCCAAAAGCGGGAGCCCCCTACGAGCAGTACTTC | CASSPKAGAPYEQYF
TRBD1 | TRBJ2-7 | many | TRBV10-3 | TGTGCCATCAGTCCGGGACAGAGCTACGAGCAGTACTTC | CAISPGQSYEQYF
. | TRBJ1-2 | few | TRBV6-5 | TGTGCCAGCAATTACGCCTCCGACAGGGGCTACACCTTC | CASNYASDRGYTF
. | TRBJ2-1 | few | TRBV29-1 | TGCAGCGTTGGGTCTATCGGGAATGAGCAGTTCTTC | CSVGSIGNEQFF
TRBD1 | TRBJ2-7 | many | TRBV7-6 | TGTGCCAGCAGCTTCCGGGACAGCACCTACGAGCAGTACTTC | CASSFRDSTYEQYF
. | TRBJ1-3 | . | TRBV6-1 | TGTGCCACCAAGACAGCCTCTGGAAACACCATATATTTT | CATKTASGNTIYF
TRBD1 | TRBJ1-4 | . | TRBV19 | TGTGCCAGTAGTATGGACAGGGAGTGGGATGAAAAACTGTTTTTT | CASSMDREWDEKLFF
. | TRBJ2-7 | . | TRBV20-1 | TGCAGTGCTAGAGATCCCGAAGGGGGGGACTCAAGCGAGCAGTACTTC | CSARDPEGGDSSEQYF
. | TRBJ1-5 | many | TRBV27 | TGTGCCAGCAGTTACCAGGGACTCGACCAGCCCCAGCATTTT | CASSYQGLDQPQHF
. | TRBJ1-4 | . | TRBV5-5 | TGTGCCAGCAGCTCTCAACCCTCAGGGATGACTAATGAAAAACTGTTTTTT | CASSSQPSGMTNEKLFF
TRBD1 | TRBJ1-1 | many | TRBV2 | TGTGCCAAGCGACAGGGGGCGGCGGCTGAAGCTTTCTTT | CAKRQGAAAEAFF
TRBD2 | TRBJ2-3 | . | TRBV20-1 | TGCAGTGCTAGAGGTGGACTAGCGGTTGGAGCGCAGTATTTT | CSARGGLAVGAQYF
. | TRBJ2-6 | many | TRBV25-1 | TGTGCCAGCAGTCGAGCAGGTACCTTCTCTGGGGCCAACGTCCTGACTTTC | CASSRAGTFSGANVLTF
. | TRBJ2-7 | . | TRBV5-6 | TGTGCCAGCAGCTTTTTGGGGGGGAGGGACAACTCCTACGAGCAGTACTTC | CASSFLGGRDNSYEQYF
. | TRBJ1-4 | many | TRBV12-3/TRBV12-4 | TGTGCCAGCACCCTTATTGGGGGGGACGGGTATAATGAAAAACTGTTTTTT | CASTLIGGDGYNEKLFF
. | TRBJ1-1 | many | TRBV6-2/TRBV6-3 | TGTGCCAGCAGTAATCACAGAAAAATGAACACTGAAGCTTTCTTT | CASSNHRKMNTEAFF
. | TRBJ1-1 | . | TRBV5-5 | TGTGCCAGCAGAGTTACAGGATCGAACACTGAAGCTTTCTTT | CASRVTGSNTEAFF